These 17 T cell receptor beta chains were all obtained from the same sample, sequenced in a study of tumor-infiltrating lymphocytes in primary liver carcinoma. Scientists recovered RNA and DNA together from roughly 21-30 mg of unsorted bulk tissue. TCR beta cDNA was made from approximately 500 ng total RNA with a constant-region primer. Slightly modified ARM-PCR, run as three nested multiplex PCR rounds, produced the TCR beta libraries. The first two PCR rounds, roughly 11 cycles each, used TRBV1-TRBV30 forward primers and a C-beta reverse primer. TCRdb re-analysed the multiplex PCR reads in MiXCR, keeping a single row per CDR3 protein. The table shows around 79,000 distinct CDR3 sequences, with around 66% occurring only once. Sequenced: tumor-adjacent normal liver tissue. Receptor source: a man aged 35-49 years with primary liver carcinoma and hepatitis B virus infection.

Concerning this clonotype itself: This may come from a read error, since a much larger clone is one base off. Given the absence of the conserved phenylalanine or tryptophan at the CDR3 end, a read error is likely. The V gene is TRBV29-1, the J gene TRBJ2-7; 13 nucleotides line up with TRBD2. Germline V gene data show CDR1 as SQVTM and CDR2 as ANQGSEA. The CDR3 totals 16 residues. V dropped 7 bases and J dropped 3; count of bases not matched to a gene: 12. CDR3: CSARTSGSSRHYEQYI. The CDR3 DNA sequence: TGCAGCGCGCGGACTAGCGGGAGCTCAAGACACTACGAGCAGTACATC.

This clonotype was detected many times. The chain joins TRBV6-1 to TRBJ2-2, with no clear D. V was pared by 0 bases and J by 4 bases, with 9 bases between. The CDR3 is made up of 15 amino acids. Germline V gene sequence: CDR1 MNHNS, CDR2 SASEGT. In DNA, the CDR3 is TGTGCCAGCAGTGAAGCTAGCTTCGGCACCGGGGAGCTGTTTTTT. Its protein product is CASSEASFGTGELFF.

The gene calls are TRBV4-3 and TRBJ2-7, with D tentatively TRBD2 (6 bases). The germline V gene encodes CDR1 LGHNA and CDR2 YSLEER. This CDR3 spans 16 amino acids. V gave up 2 bases and J gave up 1 base, with 15 bases separating them. The CDR3 here is CASSQSASVVSYEQYF. Written as DNA, the CDR3 is TGCGCCAGCAGCCAATCGGCTAGCGTGGTTTCCTACGAGCAGTACTTC.

This clonotype was recorded a few times. The rearrangement uses TRBV11-2 and TRBJ2-7; no reliable D call. Trimming left V 2 bases short and J 4 bases short, with 12 bases between. Looked up from germline, CDR1 is SGHAT and CDR2 is FQNNGV. This CDR3 contains 14 residues. CDR3 in amino acids: CASSLTEGAYEQYF. In nucleotides, the CDR3 is TGTGCCAGCAGCTTAACCGAAGGAGCTTACGAGCAGTACTTC.

Comments on this clonotype: Given the absence of the conserved phenylalanine or tryptophan at the CDR3 end, a read error is likely. The chain joins TRBV11-2 to TRBJ2-7; no clear D gene. The CDR3 sequence is 13 residues long. CDR1 SGHAT and CDR2 FQNNGV come from the germline V gene. This chain's CDR3 is CASIPTDSNEQYS. The CDR3 region has the DNA TGTGCCAGCATTCCTACTGACTCCAACGAGCAGTACTCC.

For this clonotype: At one boundary the junction diverges from the germline segment, which might be a read error. This sequence joins TRBV4-3 and TRBJ2-5, with 7 bases fitting TRBD1. Germline V gene lookup returns CDR1 LGHNA and CDR2 YSLEER. The CDR3 length is 16 residues. The CDR3: CTSSRSRQGFGETQYF. The CDR3 DNA is TGCACCAGCAGCCGCAGCCGACAGGGATTTGGAGAGACCCAGTACTTC.

About this clonotype itself: A single base separates this from a much larger clone, so it may be a read error. The conserved phenylalanine or tryptophan is not found at the CDR3 terminus, so this likely reflects a read error. The gene calls are TRBV28 and TRBJ1-3; D is unresolved. This CDR3 has 15 amino acids. Trimming cost V 4 bases and J 4 bases, with 14 bases left between them. Germline V gives CDR1 MDHEN, CDR2 SYDVKM. The CDR3 protein is CASSWNANAGNTIYL. The CDR3 DNA reads TGTGCCAGCAGTTGGAATGCGAATGCGGGAAACACCATATATTTG.

In its sample, this clonotype was seen many times. The V call is TRBV7-9, the J call TRBJ2-5; D remains ambiguous. CDR1 SEHNR and CDR2 FQNEAQ come from the germline V gene (reference sequence). There are 11 residues in the CDR3. Trimming removed 4 bases from V and 0 bases from J, with 0 bases in between. The CDR3 DNA is TGTGCCAGCAGCTACCAAGAGACCCAGTACTTC. This codes for CASSYQETQYF.

The rearrangement uses TRBV6-1 and TRBJ2-7; the match to TRBD2 covers 7 bases. The CDR3 is 16 residues long. The germline V gene encodes CDR1 MNHNS and CDR2 SASEGT. Losses at the gene ends were 5 bases for V and 5 bases for J; bases not matched to a gene: 15. The CDR3 here is CASSPTGLTGGDEQYF. In nucleotides, the CDR3 is TGTGCCAGCAGTCCCACGGGACTAACGGGAGGCGACGAGCAGTACTTC.

Details on this clonotype: The junction shows a germline mismatch at one end, possibly a read error. The chain recombines TRBV28 with TRBJ1-6; D might be TRBD1 (5 bases). In germline, CDR1 is MDHEN, CDR2 SYDVKM. CDR3 length equals 15 residues. DNA for the CDR3: TGTACCAGCAGTAAGGGACCGCCTAATAATTCACCCCTCCACTTT. Protein sequence: CTSSKGPPNNSPLHF.

Points on this clonotype: At one boundary the junction diverges from the germline segment, which might be a read error. The gene calls are TRBV5-5 and TRBJ2-5; weak D call: TRBD2 (6 bases). Per germline, CDR1 SGHKS and CDR2 YYEKEE (reference sequence). The CDR3 runs to 14 residues. The CDR3 sequence is CVSSSKTRGETQYF. In DNA form, the CDR3 reads TGTGTCAGCAGCTCGAAGACTAGGGGAGAGACCCAGTACTTC. The full variable domain, its missing parts supplied by reference TRBV5-5 and TRBJ2-5, is DAGVTQSPTHLIKTRGQQVTLRCSPISGHKSVSWYQQVLGQGPQFIFQYYEKEERGRGNFPDRFSARQFPNYSSELNVNALLLGDSALYLCVSSSKTRGETQYFGPGTRLLVL.

Remarks on this clonotype: The junction does not match germline at one end; this may be a read error. The V gene is TRBV5-1, the J gene TRBJ2-1, with no clear D. Germline loops: CDR1 SGHRS, CDR2 YFSETQ. CDR3 length equals 15 residues. CDR3 loop: CASSSVSSEYNERFF. The CDR3 nucleotides read TGCGCCAGCAGCTCGGTTTCCAGCGAATACAATGAGCGGTTCTTC. Full variable domain (remainder filled in from reference TRBV5-1 and TRBJ2-1): KAGVTQTPRYLIKTRGQQVTLSCSPISGHRSVSWYQQTPGQGLQFLFEYFSETQRNKGNFPGRFSGRQFSNSRSEMNVSTLELGDSALYLCASSSVSSEYNERFFGPGTRLTVL.

To note about this clonotype: One end of the junction is discordant with germline, which a read error may explain. V and J are TRBV4-1 and TRBJ2-1, with D tentatively TRBD2 (5 bases). The length of the CDR3 is 15 residues. Germline V lookup: CDR1 MGHRA, CDR2 YSYEKL. This CDR3 is CASSQDLGGGYEQLF. The CDR3 coding sequence is TGCGCCAGCAGCCAAGATTTAGGAGGTGGCTACGAGCAGCTCTTC.

As regards this clonotype: One junction end does not reproduce the germline sequence, and a read error may be involved. The V call is TRBV29-1, the J call TRBJ2-1, with 7 bases identical to TRBD2. The germline gives CDR1 SQVTM, CDR2 ANQGSEA. CDR3 length: 13 residues. The CDR3 region has the DNA TGCAGCGTTGAAACAACTAGCGACAATGAGCATTTCTTC. Residues: CSVETTSDNEHFF.

About this clonotype itself: The final CDR3 position lacks the conserved phenylalanine or tryptophan, pointing to a likely read error. The chain carries TRBV6-6 and TRBJ2-3; tentatively, D is TRBD2 (6 bases). V lost 2 bases and J 4 bases, leaving 22 bases between the germline ends. CDR1 is MNHNY and CDR2 is SVGAGI in the germline V gene (reference sequence). The CDR3 loop spans 18 amino acids. CDR3 amino acids: CASSYRGGIGDEADTQYY. The CDR3 DNA is TGTGCCAGCAGTTACCGAGGCGGGATAGGTGACGAGGCAGATACGCAGTATTAT.

As regards this clonotype: The junction does not match germline at one end; this may be a read error. The gene calls are TRBV6-1 and TRBJ2-7, with 10 bases lining up with TRBD2. The CDR3 contains 14 residues. The germline V gene encodes CDR1 MNHNS and CDR2 SASEGT. Here the CDR3 DNA reads TGTACCAGCAGTGCGGGACTAGCGCTCTACGTGCAGTACTTC. Translating it yields CTSSAGLALYVQYF.

This clonotype was seen a handful of times. The CDR3 carries no conserved terminal phenylalanine or tryptophan, so it likely arises from a read error. The gene calls are TRBV6-6 and TRBJ2-1; 7 bases fit TRBD2. Trimming cost V 9 bases and J 9 bases; bases outside gene matches: 11. Germline-derived CDR1 and CDR2 are MNHNY and SVGAGI (reference sequence). CDR3 size: 13 residues. The CDR3 DNA reads TGTGCCAGTAGCTACCCTCGGGGGGTTGAGCAGTTCCTC. Protein sequence: CASSYPRGVEQFL.